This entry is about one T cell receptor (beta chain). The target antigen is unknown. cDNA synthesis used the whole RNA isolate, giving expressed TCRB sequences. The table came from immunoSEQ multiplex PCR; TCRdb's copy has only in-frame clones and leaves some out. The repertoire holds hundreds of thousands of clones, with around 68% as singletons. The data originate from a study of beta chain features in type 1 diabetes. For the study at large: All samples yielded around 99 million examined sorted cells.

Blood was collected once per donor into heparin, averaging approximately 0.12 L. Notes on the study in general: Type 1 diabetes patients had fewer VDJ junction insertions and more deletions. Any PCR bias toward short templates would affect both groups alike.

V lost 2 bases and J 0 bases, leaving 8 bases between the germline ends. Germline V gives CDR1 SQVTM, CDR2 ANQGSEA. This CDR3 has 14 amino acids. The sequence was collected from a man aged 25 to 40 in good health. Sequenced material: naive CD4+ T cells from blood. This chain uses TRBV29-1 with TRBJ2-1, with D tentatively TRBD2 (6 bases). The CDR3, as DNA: TGCAGCGTTGAAATCGGGAGCTCCTACAATGAGCAGTTCTTC. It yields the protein CSVEIGSSYNEQFF.